The 17 T cell receptor beta chains below were found in one sample sequenced in a study of cytomegalovirus exposure and HLA in healthy donors. With 60 Vbeta and 13 Jbeta primers, the PCR was carried out. The table came from immunoSEQ multiplex PCR; TCRdb's copy has only in-frame clones and leaves some out. The sample has 150,000 to 200,000 clones; over 75% are singletons. The sample consisted of PBMCs. The receptors stem from a woman in her forties or fifties in good health and CMV-seropositive.

This clone was recorded once. The chain couples TRBV18 to TRBJ1-1; a possible D gene is TRBD1 (6 bases). CDR1 is KGHSH, CDR2 LQKENI, per germline. This CDR3 has 14 residues. V shed 6 bases and J shed 3 bases, with 14 bases lying between them. The CDR3 sequence: CASSPATGDTEAFF. The CDR3 DNA is TGTGCCAGCTCCCCCGCGACAGGTGACACTGAAGCTTTCTTT.

This clone was found once. V usage is TRBV6-6 and J usage is TRBJ2-7, with a tentative D call TRBD1 (5 bases). The V end lost 4 bases, the J end lost 4 bases, and 8 bases lay between the germline ends. CDR3 size: 12 residues. Per germline, CDR1 MNHNY and CDR2 SVGAGI (reference sequence). Here the CDR3 DNA reads TGTGCCAGCAGTTTGACAGCATACGAGCAGTACTTC. This gives the protein CASSLTAYEQYF.

In the case of this clone: An end of the junction differs from the germline gene, which may be a read error. The chain is built from TRBV4-3 and TRBJ2-7; TRBD1 aligns across 11 bases. The CDR3 length is 15 residues. Germline loops: CDR1 LGHNA, CDR2 YSLEER. The CDR3 spells CASSQDILGQGAFGF. Written as DNA, the CDR3 is TGCGCCAGCAGCCAAGATATCTTAGGACAGGGGGCTTTCGGCTTC.

The chain links TRBV9 to TRBJ2-7; 8 bases match TRBD1. CDR3 length: 14 residues. The V gene's germline CDR1 is SGDLS and CDR2 YYNGEE. V shed 1 base, J shed 6 bases, and the junction held 6 bases outside the gene matches. CDR3 residues: CASSVLDRAGEQYF. The CDR3 bases are TGTGCCAGCAGCGTATTGGACAGGGCTGGCGAGCAGTACTTC.

The V call is TRBV19, the J call TRBJ2-3, with 9 nucleotides matching TRBD2. The germline V gene has CDR1 LNHDA and CDR2 SQIVND (reference sequence). The CDR3 extends over 16 amino acids. V trimming: 2 bases; J trimming: 6 bases; junction bases outside the gene matches: 9. The DNA for the CDR3 is TGTGCCAGTAGTATATTGTGGACTAGCGAAGCCGATACGCAGTATTTT. Amino acid sequence: CASSILWTSEADTQYF.

J is TRBJ2-5 and V is TRBV27; 7 bases fit TRBD2. The germline gives CDR1 MNHEY, CDR2 SMNVEV (reference sequence). The CDR3 is 18 residues long. After removal of 4 bases from V and 1 base from J, the junction contained 15 bases not matched to a gene. DNA for the CDR3: TGTGCCAGCAGTTCCTTCCGAGGCGGGAGTCCTTTCCAAGAGACCCAGTACTTC. Translating gives CASSSFRGGSPFQETQYF.

The rearrangement uses TRBV5-4 and TRBJ2-5; TRBD2 aligns across 10 bases. The CDR3 has 17 residues. Germline V gene lookup returns CDR1 SGHNT and CDR2 YYREEE (reference sequence). V lost 0 bases to trimming and J lost 1 base; unmatched junction nucleotides: 6. CDR3 protein: CASSLGISGGSQETQYF. The DNA for the CDR3 is TGTGCCAGCAGCTTGGGGATTAGCGGGGGGAGCCAAGAGACCCAGTACTTC.

The rearrangement links TRBV30 to TRBJ2-3, with D uncertain. Germline CDR1 and CDR2: GTSNPN and SVGIG (reference sequence). V was cut by 2 bases and J by 0 bases, with 15 bases left in between. The CDR3 totals 16 residues. In DNA, the CDR3 is TGTGCCTGGAGTTTAGGTCGGGTTTCTAGCACAGATACGCAGTATTTT. It yields the protein CAWSLGRVSSTDTQYF.

The gene calls are TRBV19 and TRBJ2-2; TRBD2 matches 10 bases. The V segment lost 5 bases and the J segment 3 bases; nucleotides outside the gene matches: 15. Germline CDR1 is LNHDA and CDR2 is SQIVND (reference sequence). The CDR3 runs 19 residues. Here the CDR3 reads CASSGWVPSGRTDTGELFF. The CDR3, as DNA: TGTGCCAGTAGTGGGTGGGTTCCTAGCGGGAGAACGGACACCGGGGAGCTGTTTTTT.

This clone was seen just once. V usage is TRBV6-5 and J usage is TRBJ2-5; 13 positions match TRBD2. J gave up 7 bases and V 5 bases, and 4 bases lay outside the gene matches. The V gene's germline CDR1 is MNHEY and CDR2 SVGAGI. CDR3 length: 14 amino acids. The CDR3 DNA follows: TGTGCCAGCAGTGGACTAGCGGGAGAGGGGACCCAGTACTTC. Amino acid sequence: CASSGLAGEGTQYF.

The V and J genes are TRBV9 and TRBJ2-7; 7 nucleotides match TRBD1. Germline-derived CDR1 and CDR2 are SGDLS and YYNGEE. V lost 4 bases to trimming and J lost 9 bases; unmatched junction nucleotides: 13. The CDR3 totals 14 residues. CDR3 DNA sequence: TGTGCCAGCAGCCCCAGGACAGGCCCAAGCGGGCAGTACTTC. Amino acids: CASSPRTGPSGQYF. The full variable domain, completed using reference TRBV9 and TRBJ2-7, is DSGVTQTPKHLITATGQRVTLRCSPRSGDLSVYWYQQSLDQGLQFLIQYYNGEERAKGNILERFSAQQFPDLHSELNLSSLELGDSALYFCASSPRTGPSGQYFGPGTRLTVT.

The rearrangement links TRBV2 to TRBJ1-5, with TRBD1 identical over 7 bases. Per the germline V gene, CDR1 is SNHLY and CDR2 is FYNNEI. V was pared by 6 bases and J by 6 bases, with 11 bases of the junction left unmatched. This CDR3 has 15 amino acids. The CDR3 DNA reads TGTGCCAGCAGCGAGAATCGACAGGGTGCTCAGCCCCAGCATTTT. Its protein product is CASSENRQGAQPQHF.

V gene TRBV2 combines with J gene TRBJ1-6; D might be TRBD1 (5 bases). V was shortened by 6 bases and J by 6 bases, with 18 bases between the two germline ends. The CDR3 covers 16 residues. Germline V gene data show CDR1 as SNHLY and CDR2 as FYNNEI. The CDR3 reads CASRGPGGRGNSPLHF. The CDR3 nucleotides read TGTGCCAGCAGGGGTCCCGGGGGTCGAGGTAATTCACCCCTCCACTTT.

The CDR3 protein is CASSFSKSGGSNYGYTF. Here the CDR3 DNA reads TGTGCCAGCAGTTTTTCAAAATCGGGGGGGTCTAACTATGGCTACACCTTC. The gene calls are TRBV28 and TRBJ1-2, with D perhaps matching TRBD1 (5 bases). The germline V gene encodes CDR1 MDHEN and CDR2 SYDVKM. CDR3 length: 17 residues. V lost 3 bases, J lost 0 bases, and 17 bases lay in between.

The gene calls are TRBV18 and TRBJ2-5; 8 bases are a match to TRBD1. Germline V gene lookup returns CDR1 KGHSH and CDR2 LQKENI. This CDR3 comprises 15 residues. Germline trimming cut 3 bases from V and 5 bases from J; bases unmatched to any gene: 8. CDR3: CASSPRTGNSETQYF. CDR3 DNA sequence: TGTGCCAGCTCACCCAGGACAGGGAATAGTGAGACCCAGTACTTC.

This CDR3 reads CASSNARTGQETQYF. The DNA for the CDR3 is TGTGCCAGCAGCAACGCCAGGACAGGCCAAGAGACCCAGTACTTC. The V gene is TRBV5-6, the J gene TRBJ2-5; 7 bases map to TRBD1. Per germline, CDR1 SGHDT and CDR2 YYEEEE. This CDR3 is 15 amino acids long. The J segment lost 1 base and the V segment lost 4 bases, leaving 7 bases of the junction unmatched. The whole variable domain, filled in from reference TRBV5-6 and TRBJ2-5, reads DAGVTQSPTHLIKTRGQQVTLRCSPKSGHDTVSWYQQALGQGPQFIFQYYEEEERQRGNFPDRFSGHQFPNYSSELNVNALLLGDSALYLCASSNARTGQETQYFGPGTRLLVL.

The genes are TRBV27 and TRBJ2-7; 7 nucleotides align to TRBD1. The CDR3 has 16 amino acids. The junction had 17 bases not matched to a gene; V was cut back by 10 bases and J by 2 bases. Looked up from germline, CDR1 is MNHEY and CDR2 is SMNVEV (reference sequence). The chain's CDR3 is CANSIRRGRLPYEQYF. In DNA form, the CDR3 reads TGTGCCAACTCGATCAGAAGGGGGCGTCTCCCCTACGAGCAGTACTTC.